This TCR beta chain was captured by sequencing in a study of T-cell memory formation after mild COVID-19. Whole-study context: For the most part, TCR clusters were specific to one donor.

This clonotype was detected only a few times. Antigen unknown. Findings and caveats of the study: Clones which contracted sat mainly in CM and EM if CD4+, and in EMRA if CD8+. Pre-infection memory carried some responding clones, suggesting that cross-reactive memory joined.

Amplification by 5'RACE using constant-segment primers produced TCR alpha and TCR beta cDNA libraries that carried sample barcodes and UMIs. TCRdb analysed the 5' RACE reads with MiXCR anew, one entry per CDR3 protein. Of approximately 300,000 distinct CDR3 sequences in the sample, roughly 15% were seen once. The clonotype was recovered from a man aged 18 to 35 who had mild COVID-19 (a few samples of this study predate the infection). Cell type and time point are not known. The sequenced material came from PBMCs or a T cell subset sorted from them (not recorded which).

The CDR3 sequence: CASSSPGSNLEQFF. CDR3 coding DNA: TGTGCCAGCAGCTCCCCCGGGTCGAACCTGGAGCAGTTCTTC. This chain connects TRBV6-1 to TRBJ2-1; D gene ambiguous. CDR1 and CDR2 (germline): MNHNS, SASEGT. The V and J ends lost 6 bases and 10 bases respectively, with 19 bases between them. The CDR3 has 14 amino acids.